The clone carrying this TCR beta chain has more than one count but fewer than ten. In the original processing: Amplification with reference gene primers provided the estimates of nucleated cell counts. Profiled with immunoSEQ multiplex PCR; TCRdb holds only in-frame clones, not every one. V, J and clone size are those of that table, while D and trimming were read from the DNA. The sample records over 200,000 clones, 75% to 90% being singletons. This sample was included in a study of blood T cell repertoires in COVID-19. Study-wide context: From the United States, Italy and Spain came samples of acute and convalescent COVID-19. From T cells, B-cell-depleted T cells, or PBMCs came the material, which was cDNA or gDNA.

CDR1 and CDR2 (germline): WNHNN, SYGVQD (reference sequence). The CDR3 sequence is 12 residues long. Between the trimmed V and J ends, which lost 10 bases and 1 base, there was a span of 11 bases. The receptor's source is a human donor in a cohort sampled during active COVID-19. The sequenced sample was peripheral blood. V and J are TRBV10-1 and TRBJ2-7, with D tentatively TRBD1 or TRBD2 (7 bases each). The CDR3 spells CATRGGSYEQYF. Written as DNA, the CDR3 is TGCGCCACCAGGGGGGGGTCCTACGAGCAGTACTTC.